These 2 T cell receptor beta chains were all obtained from the same sample, sequenced in a study of a mutant IDH1 vaccine in newly diagnosed glioma. Regarding time point: week 23, last vaccination. Mutant IDH1 20-mer peptide, at 300 ug, made up each vaccine dose, with topical imiquimod. Produced via immunoSEQ multiplex PCR; TCRdb's table is partial and in-frame only. The repertoire has approximately 82,000 clones, 85% to 90% of them found once; the top ten carry over 0.6%. No cognate antigen is known for these TCRs. Specimen: PBMCs, collected from a glioma patient whose treatment included an IDH1 peptide vaccine. The receptors here all came from a woman in her forties or fifties with glioma.

This clone was picked up one time. The V gene is TRBV11-2, the J gene TRBJ2-7, with D perhaps given as TRBD1 or TRBD2 (5 bases each). Germline V lookup: CDR1 SGHAT, CDR2 FQNNGV. V was pared by 5 bases and J by 2 bases, with 16 bases between. The CDR3 runs to 15 residues. In DNA, the CDR3 is TGTGCCAGCAGCCTAAACCCCCGGGACCCCTACGAGCAGTACTTC. Translated: CASSLNPRDPYEQYF.

V and J are TRBV7-9 and TRBJ1-2; TRBD1 aligns across 11 bases. Trimming cost V 5 bases and J 7 bases; bases outside gene matches: 6. The germline V gene encodes CDR1 SEHNR and CDR2 FQNEAQ (reference sequence). This CDR3 contains 14 residues. In nucleotides, the CDR3 is TGTGCCAGCAGCCAAAGGACAGGGGGCATTGGCTACACCTTC. This encodes CASSQRTGGIGYTF.